This TCR beta chain was profiled in a study of shared clonotypes between healthy human individuals (dated by TCRdb to 2020 to 2021). Study-level background: A few men and two women, aged 18 to 49 years, made up the cohort. To estimate repertoire size and how much clonotype sharing occurs between individuals, the study deeply sequenced the blood TCR repertoires of several healthy adults. Leukapheresis yielded between about 0.8 and 9.5 billion PBMCs per donor. To increase sequencing depth and limit assay-specific biases, TCR repertoire library preparation and sequencing were carried out by different laboratories using diverse techniques. Per donor, three plates each were used for CD4 naive and CD4 memory, two for CD8 naive, and one for CD8 memory. Broader findings and caveats from the paper: Based on pairwise subsampling, the degree of clonotype sharing among donors was expected to be affected by sequencing depth. Because the study included only a small number of donors, the genetic and exposure-history diversity represented was limited. Sampling was restricted to blood, and TCR repertoires in tissues likely differ from the TCR repertoires found in blood. Clonotypes shared by all four sorted-subset donors showed higher generation probabilities than non-shared clonotypes. Incomplete sequencing was indicated by rarefaction of sorted-subset datasets, despite the large sequencing depth. Larger estimated clonotype richness was generally found for naive subsets than for memory subsets. Across a few donors, approximately 5% of naive CD4, roughly 3.5% of naive CD8, 2.3% of memory CD4, and about 0.44% of memory CD8 clonotypes were shared.

Healthy HIV-negative adults with no recently reported acute infections or vaccinations were included as donors. Every donor was a Caucasian adult living in Nashville, Tennessee, USA. CD4+ T cells were enriched by magnetic negative selection; naive cells were then positively selected on CD45RA, and the negative fraction formed the memory subset. Blood was collected by leukapheresis, and PBMCs were isolated by Ficoll-Histopaque density gradient centrifugation and then cryopreserved in liquid nitrogen vapor phase. Analytical flow cytometry was used to check the purity and quantity of each magnetically sorted T cell population. Genomic DNA was isolated from every sorted fraction and measured by UV absorbance on a Nanodrop 2000c. Using the deep immunoSEQ assay, multiplex PCR amplified TCR CDR3 regions from genomic DNA. Extracted genomic DNA from each cell subset was distributed evenly across all wells of several immunoSEQ 96-well plates, and each plate was treated as a replicate. For sorted subsets, about 200 ng genomic DNA, equal to about 30,000 T cell genomes, was loaded into each replicate PCR. Purified libraries were measured with a Qubit 3.0 fluorometer, size-checked on a Bioanalyzer 2100, and measured again with the KAPA Library Quantification kit. A separate single-read 150-cycle Illumina NextSeq 550 flow cell was used to sequence each immunoSEQ 96-well plate. The authors processed their data as follows. The immunoSEQ output contained only junctional sequences without quality scores, so filtering could not match that applied to full-length reads. To assign V/J genes and CDR3, sequences were annotated against IMGT germline references using PyIR, a Python wrapper for IgBLAST v1.9. Reads were filtered out if the reads had weak V/J assignments (E-value above 1e-6), no CDR3, stop codons, out-of-frame junctions, or ambiguous translated residues. A V3J clonotype was defined by an identical inferred V gene, J gene, and CDR3 amino acid sequence. To compute the percentage overlap between repertoires, the number of shared unique clonotypes was divided by the size of the smaller repertoire. Three approaches were used to assess repertoire richness: RTK rarefaction, the Chao1 estimator, and Recon v2.1 estimates of unobserved clonotypes. Generation probabilities were computed with OLGA for all TCRbeta clonotypes obtained by the gDNA method from a few donors. Not all clones reach the TCRdb copy of this immuneACCESS table, which keeps in-frame sequences only. Checked studies attribute under half of the gap to unresolved V genes and leave the rest unexplained. D and trimming come from the DNA, and the V and J calls and clone size come from that table. This sample holds about 2.5 million clones; just under 95% were observed only once. The leading ten clones occupy around 0.4% of the sample.

The germline V gene specifies KGHSH as CDR1 and LQKENI as CDR2. Trimming accounts for 2 bases at V and 2 bases at J, while the number of junction bases matched to no gene is 5. The CDR3 covers 17 residues, taking in both the cysteine and the phenylalanine. Only the CDR3 DNA stays, 51 bases, in frame from base 1. With respect to this clone: Its cognate antigen has yet to be identified. The record has no base qualities; no much larger clone is one base away.

This receptor was obtained from a man younger than 35 in good health. Some clones in this sample may be carry-over from other donors' samples. The material sequenced was naive CD4+ T cells from PBMCs. The sample's cell subset or site label, decoded: CD45RA+ positively selected. The sequence links TRBV18 to TRBJ2-2, and 10 junction bases match TRBD1. The CDR3 region has the sequence CASSPRQGASNTGELFF. The DNA sequence is as follows: TGTGCCAGCTCACCAAGACAGGGGGCGAGTAACACCGGGGAGCTGTTTTTT.